These 22 T cell receptor beta chains came from one sample sequenced in a study of cytomegalovirus exposure and HLA in healthy donors. PCR primers comprised 60 Vbeta and 13 Jbeta primers. The data were produced by immunoSEQ multiplex PCR, yet TCRdb's version contains in-frame clones alone and is incomplete. The sample includes roughly 130,000 clones, about 74% of them seen just once. The sequenced sample consisted of PBMCs. The source is a man aged 18-30 years in good health and CMV-seropositive.

This rearrangement joins TRBV15 to TRBJ2-5, with TRBD2 matching 8 bases. The junction had 6 bases not matched to a gene; V was cut back by 3 bases and J by 0 bases. This CDR3 has 16 residues. Germline CDR1 LNHNV, CDR2 YYDKDF (reference sequence). The CDR3 bases are TGTGCCACCAGCAGGGGGGGCGGGGGGTACCAAGAGACCCAGTACTTC. This gives the protein CATSRGGGGYQETQYF.

The CDR3 is CASRSTGVNTEAFF. The CDR3 bases are TGTGCCAGCAGGTCAACAGGGGTCAACACTGAAGCTTTCTTT. The chain combines TRBV6-5 with TRBJ1-1; TRBD1 aligns across 7 bases. Germline CDR1 is MNHEY and CDR2 is SVGAGI. The ends lost 6 bases at V and 2 bases at J; junction bases unmatched: 6. CDR3 size: 14 residues.

The gene calls are TRBV6-1 and TRBJ1-4, with D perhaps TRBD1 (5 bases). The CDR3 spans 16 residues. CDR1 is MNHNS, CDR2 SASEGT, per germline. V lost 0 bases, J lost 3 bases, and 11 bases lay in between. For the CDR3, the DNA is TGTGCCAGCAGTGAAGCGCTTCACAGGCCTAATGAAAAACTGTTTTTT. It codes for CASSEALHRPNEKLFF.

The chain employs TRBV27 and TRBJ2-7, with TRBD1 matching over 8 bases. The germline V gene has CDR1 MNHEY and CDR2 SMNVEV (reference sequence). The CDR3 runs to 16 residues. V was clipped by 4 bases and J by 0 bases; unmatched bases: 8. This CDR3 is CASSSSRTGISYEQYF. The CDR3 DNA is TGTGCCAGCAGTTCCAGTAGGACAGGGATCTCCTACGAGCAGTACTTC.

The J gene is TRBJ1-2, the V gene TRBV5-1; TRBD1 might be the D (5 bases). Trimming pared 0 bases from V and 4 bases from J, leaving 7 bases between. Germline V gene data show CDR1 as SGHRS and CDR2 as YFSETQ. CDR3 length equals 13 residues. DNA of the CDR3: TGCGCCAGCAGCTTGGTCGACAGCTATGGCTACACCTTC. Translating it yields CASSLVDSYGYTF.

The chain combines TRBV19 with TRBJ1-2, with D perhaps TRBD1 (5 bases). V dropped 6 bases and J dropped 2 bases, with 13 bases sitting between them. From germline, CDR1 is LNHDA and CDR2 SQIVND (reference sequence). The CDR3 is 14 residues long. CDR3 sequence (DNA): TGTGCCAGTAGGCCCGTGGGACTCAACTATGGCTACACCTTC. It encodes CASRPVGLNYGYTF.

This chain links TRBV11-3 with TRBJ1-2, with a possible D match to TRBD1 (5 bases). With 5 bases removed from V and 11 bases from J, the gap between germline ends came to 30 bases. Germline-derived CDR1 and CDR2 are SGHNT and YENEEA. The CDR3 extends over 17 amino acids. CDR3 DNA: TGTGCCAGCAGCCTGCTTGGGTTCCCAAGTGGGGCTTGTTGGTACACCTTC. This codes for CASSLLGFPSGACWYTF.

This clone turned up a few times. The V gene is TRBV28, the J gene TRBJ2-2; possibly TRBD2 for D (5 bases). V lost 4 bases to trimming and J lost 7 bases, with 19 bases between them. CDR1 is MDHEN and CDR2 is SYDVKM in the germline V gene. The CDR3 loop spans 16 amino acids. CDR3 DNA sequence: TGTGCCAGCAGTTCGTACCCCGGAAGGGCGGGCGGGGAGCTGTTTTTT. The encoded protein is CASSSYPGRAGGELFF.

The chain has TRBV6-5 and TRBJ2-5, with 7 bases matching TRBD1. Germline V lookup: CDR1 MNHEY, CDR2 SVGAGI. V lost 4 bases to trimming and J lost 7 bases; unmatched junction nucleotides: 3. The CDR3 is made up of 12 amino acids. CDR3 coding DNA: TGTGCCAGCAGTTTTCGACAGGGGACCCAGTACTTC. Translated, it gives CASSFRQGTQYF.

The chain uses TRBV28 and TRBJ2-7; 8 bases are shared with TRBD2. After removal of 5 bases from V and 9 bases from J, the junction contained 9 bases not matched to a gene. The CDR3 is 13 amino acids. Germline CDR1 reads MDHEN; CDR2 reads SYDVKM. The CDR3 spells CASSPGTSLVQYF. CDR3 nucleotide sequence: TGTGCCAGCAGTCCGGGGACTAGTCTTGTGCAGTACTTC.

The chain joins TRBV7-6 to TRBJ2-5; no clear D gene. The V end was cut by 1 base, the J end by 4 bases, with 4 bases between. The CDR3 runs to 12 residues. CDR1 is SGHVS and CDR2 is FNYEAQ in the germline V gene. CDR3 loop: CASSLVSETQYF. CDR3 DNA sequence: TGTGCCAGCAGCTTAGTCTCAGAGACCCAGTACTTC.

V is TRBV28 and J is TRBJ2-7; D gene uncertain. CDR1 and CDR2 (germline): MDHEN, SYDVKM. The CDR3 totals 15 residues. V lost 2 bases to trimming and J lost 4 bases, with 15 bases between them. The CDR3, as DNA: TGTGCCAGCAGTTTAGTGGGCGCAATCCGATACGAGCAGTACTTC. This encodes CASSLVGAIRYEQYF.

This chain connects TRBV7-8 to TRBJ1-5; TRBD1 agrees at 8 bases. Germline CDR1 and CDR2: SGHVS and FQNEAQ. The J segment lost 6 bases and the V segment lost 6 bases, leaving 10 bases of the junction unmatched. The length of the CDR3 is 15 residues. The CDR3 loop reads CASRSGQGGTQPQHF. Here the CDR3 DNA reads TGTGCCAGCAGATCAGGACAGGGCGGTACTCAGCCCCAGCATTTT.

This chain joins TRBV5-1 and TRBJ2-4, with unresolved D. Trimming removed 3 bases at V and 8 bases at J, with 12 bases between. CDR1 SGHRS and CDR2 YFSETQ come from the germline V gene. This CDR3 is built from 13 residues. CDR3 coding DNA: TGCGCCAGCAGCTCCAACCTAGGCGACATTCAGTACTTC. It translates to CASSSNLGDIQYF. The full variable domain, rest sourced from reference TRBV5-1 and TRBJ2-4, is KAGVTQTPRYLIKTRGQQVTLSCSPISGHRSVSWYQQTPGQGLQFLFEYFSETQRNKGNFPGRFSGRQFSNSRSEMNVSTLELGDSALYLCASSSNLGDIQYFGAGTRLSVL.

This clone was counted only a few times. The genes are TRBV19 and TRBJ2-3; D possibly corresponds to TRBD1 (6 bases). Germline V gives CDR1 LNHDA, CDR2 SQIVND (reference sequence). The ends were cut back, 6 bases at V and 2 bases at J, with 15 bases in the middle. This CDR3 region has 15 residues. The CDR3 loop is CASRPMGADTDTQYF. As DNA, the CDR3 is TGTGCCAGTAGGCCCATGGGGGCAGACACAGATACGCAGTATTTT. Together with reference TRBV19 and TRBJ2-3, the CDR3 gives the full variable domain: DGGITQSPKYLFRKEGQNVTLSCEQNLNHDAMYWYRQDPGQGLRLIYYSQIVNDFQKGDIAEGYSVSREKKESFPLTVTSAQKNPTAFYLCASRPMGADTDTQYFGPGTRLTVL.

A few counts support this clone. The V call is TRBV2, the J call TRBJ2-2; 10 bases line up with TRBD2. V was pared by 7 bases and J by 1 base, with 3 bases of the junction left unmatched. This CDR3 is 15 amino acids long. Germline V gene data show CDR1 as SNHLY and CDR2 as FYNNEI. CDR3 amino acids: CASKRTSGNTGELFF. CDR3 coding DNA: TGTGCCAGCAAGAGGACTAGCGGGAACACCGGGGAGCTGTTTTTT.

This clone showed up just once. The rearrangement links TRBV4-3 to TRBJ2-7; TRBD1 agrees at 9 bases. Germline values: CDR1 LGHNA, CDR2 YSLEER. Trimming took 2 bases from V and 3 from J; bases not matched to a gene: 8. The CDR3 loop spans 16 amino acids. CDR3 nucleotide sequence: TGCGCCAGCAGCCAAAGCGCGCGACAGGGGGACTACGAGCAGTACTTC. It encodes CASSQSARQGDYEQYF.

This clone was counted between two and nine times. A much larger clone is a single base away; this may be a read error. The chain has TRBV27 and TRBJ1-4; D gene uncertain. The CDR3 is 13 amino acids. CDR1 MNHEY and CDR2 SMNVEV come from the germline V gene (reference sequence). The DNA for the CDR3 is TGTGCCAGCAGGAATTTAGAGAATGAAATACTGTTTTTT. This translates into CASRNLENEILFF.

The gene calls are TRBV30 and TRBJ1-2, with 11 bases identical to TRBD1. The CDR3 is 17 residues long. V trimming: 3 bases; J trimming: 7 bases; junction bases outside the gene matches: 16. The germline CDR1 and CDR2 sequences are GTSNPN and SVGIG (reference sequence). Here the CDR3 reads CAWSDEDRGPFSGGYTF. The DNA of the CDR3 is TGTGCCTGGAGCGATGAGGACAGGGGGCCCTTTTCTGGTGGCTACACCTTC.

The genes are TRBV28 and TRBJ1-4; D uncertain. The CDR3 covers 18 residues. Germline V gene data show CDR1 as MDHEN and CDR2 as SYDVKM. The germline V and J ends were trimmed by 1 base and 2 bases, with 17 bases remaining between them. The CDR3: CASSLSYYGSGTNEKLFF. CDR3 DNA: TGTGCCAGCAGTTTATCTTATTATGGCAGCGGGACTAATGAAAAACTGTTTTTT.

CDR3 nucleotides: TGTGCTAGTGGTCGGGACATGGGGAAAGCTTTCTTT. Translated, it gives CASGRDMGKAFF. The V gene is TRBV12-5, the J gene TRBJ1-1; possible D gene TRBD1, 6 bases. The CDR3 sequence is 12 residues long. CDR1 and CDR2 from the germline V gene are LGHNT and FRNRAP. V was shortened by 5 bases and J by 9 bases, with 13 bases between the two germline ends.

This sequence joins TRBV12-5 and TRBJ2-5, with 15 bases lining up with TRBD2. This CDR3 spans 19 amino acids. V gave up 1 base and J gave up 3 bases; unmatched junction bases: 9. Per the germline V gene, CDR1 is LGHNT and CDR2 is FRNRAP. Here the CDR3 reads CASGLAGKRTSGREETQYF. The CDR3, as DNA: TGTGCTAGTGGTTTGGCAGGGAAAAGGACTAGCGGGAGGGAAGAGACCCAGTACTTC.